This is a list of T cell receptor beta chains from one sample in a study of blood T cell repertoires in COVID-19. Libraries were prepared by immunoSEQ multiplex PCR; TCRdb keeps only in-frame clonotypes and omits some of them. The repertoire has approximately 200,000 clones, about 82% of them found once; the top ten carry less than 11%. Sequencing was done on a sample of peripheral blood. All receptors come from a woman of 80 years or more with acute or convalescent COVID-19. The CDR3 runs from the conserved cysteine through the conserved F or W. The D gene is left open where the match is weak. Size is stated for part of the rows, as once, few or many counts, or as a class when the clone is expanded.

>TRBV28|.|TRBJ2-2|.
TGTGCCAGCGTACTCGCGGGCACGAACACCGGGGAGCTGTTTTTT
CASVLAGTNTGELFF
>TRBV21-1|.|TRBJ1-2|.
TGTGCCAGCAGCAAAGCAAGGAGAAGTGACAGGGGTAACTATGGCTACACCTTC
CASSKARRSDRGNYGYTF
>TRBV10-1|TRBD2|TRBJ2-2|few
TGCGCCAGCCAGGGACTAGCGGGATCCGGGGAGCTGTTTTTT
CASQGLAGSGELFF
>TRBV7-9|.|TRBJ2-4|.
TGTGCCAGCAGCTCGTTCCTAGCCAAAAACATTCAGTACTTC
CASSSFLAKNIQYF
>TRBV18|TRBD2|TRBJ2-1|.
TGTGCCAGCTCACCAATTGGTACGGGGACTAGCGGGTACAATGAGCAGTTCTTC
CASSPIGTGTSGYNEQFF
>TRBV9|TRBD2|TRBJ2-5|.
TGTGCCAGCAGCGTAGGGGTTAATAGCGGGTGGTTACTTTCAGAGACCCAGTACTTC
CASSVGVNSGWLLSETQYF
>TRBV15|TRBD1|TRBJ1-6|.
TGTGCCACCAGCGGACACCTGGTAGGGACAGGGACGGGACCCCTCCACTTT
CATSGHLVGTGTGPLHF
>TRBV7-2|TRBD1|TRBJ2-7|.
TGTGCCAGCAGCTTAGCCCCCGGACAGGGGATCTACGAGCAGTACTTC
CASSLAPGQGIYEQYF
>TRBV7-9|.|TRBJ2-7|once
TGTGCCAGCAGCGTTCTACAAGGCGGATACGAGCAGTACTTC
CASSVLQGGYEQYF
>TRBV30|TRBD2|TRBJ2-5|.
TGTGCCTGGAGTGTACCGCTAGCGGCTTTTAAACAAGAGACCCAGTACTTC
CAWSVPLAAFKQETQYF
>TRBV7-2|.|TRBJ1-2|.
TGTGCCAGCAGTCCTGTGCAGGTAGTCTATGGCTACACCTTC
CASSPVQVVYGYTF
>TRBV7-8|.|TRBJ1-4|.
TGTGCCAGCAGCTTCGGAGGGGTATCTGAAAAACTGTTTTTT
CASSFGGVSEKLFF
>TRBV10-3|TRBD1|TRBJ2-2|.
TGTGCCACGACCGGGACAGGGGGTTCCGGGGAGCTGTTTTTT
CATTGTGGSGELFF
>TRBV7-2|.|TRBJ2-5|.
TGTGCCAGCACCGGAGGGCCCCGTGCGACGGCAGAGACCCAGTACTTC
CASTGGPRATAETQYF
>TRBV3-1/TRBV3-2|TRBD1|TRBJ2-7|once
TGTGCCAGCAGCCCTTCCGGGACAGCCTACGAGCAGTACTTC
CASSPSGTAYEQYF
>TRBV19|TRBD1|TRBJ1-5|.
TGTGCCAGTAGCGGACAGGGGGCCAATCAGCCCCAGCATTTT
CASSGQGANQPQHF
>TRBV12-3/TRBV12-4|.|TRBJ2-7|.
TGTGCCAGCAGTCGGACAGCCTACGAGCAGTACTTC
CASSRTAYEQYF
>TRBV10-3|TRBD1|TRBJ2-1|.
TGTGCCATCAGTGAGTCCGGGACAGGGGCAGGTGAGCAGTTCTTC
CAISESGTGAGEQFF
>TRBV7-8|TRBD2|TRBJ2-7|.
TGTGCCAGCAGCCTTAGCGGGACCTCCTACGAGCAGTACTTC
CASSLSGTSYEQYF
>TRBV2|.|TRBJ1-1|.
TGTGCCAGCAGCGTTCACAAGAACACTGAAGCTTTCTTT
CASSVHKNTEAFF
>TRBV7-3|TRBD2|TRBJ2-7|.
TGTGCCAGCAGCTTAAACGGCGGGGGAGACTACGAGCAGTACTTC
CASSLNGGGDYEQYF
>TRBV21-1|.|TRBJ2-7|.
TGTGCCAGCCCCCAGGGGACAGCTTTTGAACACGAGCAGTACTTC
CASPQGTAFEHEQYF
>TRBV21-1|.|TRBJ2-5|.
TGTGCCAGCAGCAAAGGCAAAGGCTCCTGGGGAGTAGAGACCCAGTACTTC
CASSKGKGSWGVETQYF
>TRBV9|.|TRBJ1-1|.
TGTGCCAGCAGCGTAGTTCCCTCTACGGACACTGAAGCTTTCTTT
CASSVVPSTDTEAFF
>TRBV6-2/TRBV6-3|.|TRBJ2-7|.
TGTGCCAGCAGTTACGGCAGGGTATACGAGCAGTACTTC
CASSYGRVYEQYF
>TRBV19|TRBD1|TRBJ2-1|.
TGTGCCAGTAGTTCGCAGACAGGGTACAATGAGCAGTTCTTC
CASSSQTGYNEQFF
>TRBV4-1|TRBD1|TRBJ1-2|.
TGCGCCACCAGCCGCCGGGAGACAGGGACGTCGAACTATGGCTACACCTTC
CATSRRETGTSNYGYTF
>TRBV6-2/TRBV6-3|.|TRBJ1-5|.
TGTGCCAGCAGTTACGCGGCACCAACTAATCAGCCCCAGCATTTT
CASSYAAPTNQPQHF
>TRBV6-5|TRBD1|TRBJ2-2|.
TGTGCCAGCTCCTCCGGGACAGGGGGCACCGGGGAGCTGTTTTTT
CASSSGTGGTGELFF
>TRBV30|TRBD1|TRBJ1-4|once
TGTGCCTGGAGTGTACTCGAGACAGGGTATGGTAATGAAAAACTGTTTTTT
CAWSVLETGYGNEKLFF
>TRBV11-1|TRBD2|TRBJ2-1|.
TGTGCCAGCAGCCCTAGCGGGGGGCTATACAATGAGCAGTTCTTC
CASSPSGGLYNEQFF
>TRBV27|.|TRBJ1-3|few
TGTGCCAGCAGTTATATTAACAAAGAAAACGGAAACACCATATATTTT
CASSYINKENGNTIYF
>TRBV11-3|TRBD1|TRBJ2-1|few
TGTGCCAGCAGCCCGGGACAGGGGTCGGATGAGCAGTTCTTC
CASSPGQGSDEQFF
>TRBV7-3|.|TRBJ2-3|.
TGTGCCAGCAGCCCCTGGGTCCCGACTAGTGACCCTGCCCCGCAGTATTTT
CASSPWVPTSDPAPQYF
>TRBV6-6|.|TRBJ2-1|.
TGTGCCAGCAGTCCGCCTCTAGGCTTTGCTGGCGATGAGCAGTTCTTC
CASSPPLGFAGDEQFF
>TRBV2|.|TRBJ1-5|.
TGTGCCAGCAGTTTTTCTGAGAGGGAACCCCAGCATTTT
CASSFSEREPQHF
>TRBV24-1|TRBD1|TRBJ1-4|.
TGTGCCACCAGTGATACCGGGACAGGGATAGGGGAAAAACTGTTTTTT
CATSDTGTGIGEKLFF
>TRBV2|.|TRBJ1-2|.
TGTGCCAGCAGTGAGGCGGCTACCTATGGCTACACCTTC
CASSEAATYGYTF
>TRBV19|.|TRBJ1-2|many
TGTGCCGCCGGGCCAGGGAACCGATTAGGTGGCTACACCTTC
CAAGPGNRLGGYTF
>TRBV7-2|.|TRBJ1-5|few
TGTGCCAGCACGGTAGGAGCGTTTACTCAGCCCCAGCATTTT
CASTVGAFTQPQHF
>TRBV29-1|TRBD1|TRBJ2-3|.
TGCAGCGTTGAGGAATCGGACAGGACGTACACGCAGTATTTT
CSVEESDRTYTQYF
>TRBV10-3|.|TRBJ1-1|.
TGTGCCATCAGTGAACCAGGGACTGAAGCTTTCTTT
CAISEPGTEAFF
>TRBV5-5|.|TRBJ1-5|.
TGTGCCAGCAGCTTGGGGCTCGAAAGCAATCAGCCCCAGCATTTT
CASSLGLESNQPQHF
>TRBV9|.|TRBJ1-2|.
TGTGCCAGCAGCCCCCGACACGCTAACTATGGCTACACCTTC
CASSPRHANYGYTF
>TRBV9|TRBD2|TRBJ2-7|.
TGTGCCAGCAGCGTAGACGGCGGGAGGGCTTACGAGCAGTACTTC
CASSVDGGRAYEQYF
>TRBV11-2|TRBD1|TRBJ2-7|.
TGTGCCAGCAGCTTGCCGGGACAGGGAACCTACGAGCAGTACTTC
CASSLPGQGTYEQYF
>TRBV5-6|.|TRBJ2-5|.
TGTGCCAGCAGCCCGAGGACAGTACTCCAAGAGACCCAGTACTTC
CASSPRTVLQETQYF
>TRBV30|TRBD1|TRBJ1-5|.
TGTGCCTGGAGCCTACCGGGACAGGGGGTATCCCAGCATTTT
CAWSLPGQGVSQHF
>TRBV19|.|TRBJ1-5|once
TGTGCCAGTAGGCCCAGAGGGGGAAGCAATCAGCCCCAGCATTTT
CASRPRGGSNQPQHF
>TRBV29-1|.|TRBJ1-3|.
TGCAGCGTTGAACTAACTGGAAACACCATATATTTT
CSVELTGNTIYF
>TRBV15|.|TRBJ1-5|.
TGTGCCACCAGCAGAGATTGGGGGGGGATGGGTAATCAGCCCCAGCATTTT
CATSRDWGGMGNQPQHF
>TRBV30|TRBD1|TRBJ1-2|.
TGTGCCTGGAGTGTACCAGGGGGTTACTATGGCTACACCTTC
CAWSVPGGYYGYTF
>TRBV5-1|.|TRBJ1-2|.
TGCGCCAGCAGCTTTGAAGACACCTGGACTAACTATGGCTACACCTTC
CASSFEDTWTNYGYTF
>TRBV7-6|.|TRBJ2-7|.
TGTGCCAGCAGCCCGTACATAGGGAGCGGTGAGCAGTACTTC
CASSPYIGSGEQYF
>TRBV10-1|.|TRBJ2-2|once
TGCGCCAGCAGTGGCAGTGGCGGGGAGCTGTTTTTT
CASSGSGGELFF
>TRBV29-1|TRBD1|TRBJ2-3|once
TGCAGCGCCAGGGGGATCACAGATACGCAGTATTTT
CSARGITDTQYF
>TRBV10-2|.|TRBJ1-4|.
TGCGCCAGCGTCTCCTCTGCAACTAATGAAAAACTGTTTTTT
CASVSSATNEKLFF